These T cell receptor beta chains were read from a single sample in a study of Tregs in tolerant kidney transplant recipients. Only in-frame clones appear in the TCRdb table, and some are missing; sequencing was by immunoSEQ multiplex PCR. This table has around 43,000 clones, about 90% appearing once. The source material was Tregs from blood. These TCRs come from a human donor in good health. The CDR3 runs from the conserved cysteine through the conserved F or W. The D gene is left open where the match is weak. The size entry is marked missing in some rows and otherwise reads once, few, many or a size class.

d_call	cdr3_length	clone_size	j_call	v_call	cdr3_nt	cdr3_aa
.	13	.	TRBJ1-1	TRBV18	TGTGCCAGCTCAAAGCTGGGGGACACTGAAGCTTTCTTT	CASSKLGDTEAFF
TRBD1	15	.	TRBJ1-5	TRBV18	TGTGCCAGCTCGCTCTCAGGGGGAAGCAATCAGCCCCAGCATTTT	CASSLSGGSNQPQHF
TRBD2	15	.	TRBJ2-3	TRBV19	TGTGCCAGTAGTATAGTAGCGGGGGGCACAGATACGCAGTATTTT	CASSIVAGGTDTQYF
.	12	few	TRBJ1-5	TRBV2	TGTGCCAGCAGTGATAGTGGTCAGCCCCAGCATTTT	CASSDSGQPQHF
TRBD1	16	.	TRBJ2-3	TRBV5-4	TGTGCCAGCAGCTTGGCAGGGGGCGGGGGCACAGATACGCAGTATTTT	CASSLAGGGGTDTQYF
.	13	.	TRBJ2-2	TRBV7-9	TGTGCCAGCAGCGAAGGGTGGACCGGGGAGCTGTTTTTT	CASSEGWTGELFF
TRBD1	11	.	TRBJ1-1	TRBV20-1	TGCAGCGCCCCAGGGGGAACTGAAGCTTTCTTT	CSAPGGTEAFF
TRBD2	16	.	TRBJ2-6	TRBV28	TGTGCCACCGACCCAGGGAGGGCCGCCGGGGCCAACGTCCTGACTTTC	CATDPGRAAGANVLTF
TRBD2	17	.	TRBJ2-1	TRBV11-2	TGTGCCAGCAGCTCCCGTCTTGGGGGGGAGCCCTACAATGAGCAGTTCTTC	CASSSRLGGEPYNEQFF
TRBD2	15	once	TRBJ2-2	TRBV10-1	TGCGCCAGCAGCCCGGGACTAGCGAGTACCGGGGAGCTGTTTTTT	CASSPGLASTGELFF
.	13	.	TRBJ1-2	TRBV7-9	TGTGCCAGCAGCGGGACTGACGGCCGTGGCTACACCTTC	CASSGTDGRGYTF
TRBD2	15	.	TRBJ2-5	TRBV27	TGTGCCAGCACCTCGTCCGGAGTAGCGGGAGAGACCCAGTACTTC	CASTSSGVAGETQYF
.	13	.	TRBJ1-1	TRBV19	TGTGCCAGTACCTTTCAGGGTGCAACTGAAGCTTTCTTT	CASTFQGATEAFF
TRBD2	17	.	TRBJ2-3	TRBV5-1	TGCGCCAGCAGCCCGCGACTAGCGGGAGGCAGCACAGATACGCAGTATTTT	CASSPRLAGGSTDTQYF